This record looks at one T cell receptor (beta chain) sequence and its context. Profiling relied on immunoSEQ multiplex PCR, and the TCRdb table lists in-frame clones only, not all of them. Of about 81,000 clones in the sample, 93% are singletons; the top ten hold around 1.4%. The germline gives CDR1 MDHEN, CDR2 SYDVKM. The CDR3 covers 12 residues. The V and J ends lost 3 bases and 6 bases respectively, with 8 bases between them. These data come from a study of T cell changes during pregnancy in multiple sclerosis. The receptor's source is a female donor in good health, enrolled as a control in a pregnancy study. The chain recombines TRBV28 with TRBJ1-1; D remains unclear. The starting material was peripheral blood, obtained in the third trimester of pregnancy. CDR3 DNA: TGTGCCAGCAGTTTCGCCGGGGCTGAAGCTTTCTTT. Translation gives CASSFAGAEAFF.